This T cell receptor (beta chain) was identified during a study of T cell changes during pregnancy in multiple sclerosis. Libraries were prepared by immunoSEQ multiplex PCR; TCRdb keeps only in-frame clonotypes and omits some of them. Among roughly 100,000 clones listed, 85% to 95% were seen once. CDR3 length: 14 amino acids. V was trimmed by 0 bases and J by 4 bases, leaving 9 bases between them. The germline V gene has CDR1 LNHNV and CDR2 YYDKDF (reference sequence). This chain links TRBV15 with TRBJ1-2, with TRBD1 as a possible D gene (5 bases). The source is a female donor with multiple sclerosis, enrolled in a pregnancy study. The specimen was peripheral blood, collected after pregnancy. CDR3 nucleotides: TGTGCCACCAGCAGAGATCACGGGGGCTATGGCTACACCTTC. Its translation is CATSRDHGGYGYTF. Filled out from reference TRBV15 and TRBJ1-2, the complete variable domain reads DAMVIQNPRYQVTQFGKPVTLSCSQTLNHNVMYWYQQKSSQAPKLLFHYYDKDFNNEADTPDNFQSRRPNTSFCFLDIRSPGLGDTAMYLCATSRDHGGYGYTFGSGTRLTVV.